This passage covers 5 T cell receptor beta chains from one sample sequenced in a study of T cells after yellow fever vaccination. Each CDR3 protein is one row after TCRdb ran MiXCR on the 5' RACE reads. Altogether some 320,000 distinct CDR3 sequences are present, 4.1% being singletons, with the ten largest covering roughly 25%. The specimen comprised PBMCs, sampled 5 days after the yellow fever booster vaccination. The source of these receptors is a man aged 18 to 30 who received the YFV17D yellow fever vaccine.

This clonotype appeared many times. V gene TRBV29-1 combines with J gene TRBJ2-1; D possibly corresponds to TRBD2 (6 bases). CDR1 and CDR2 from the germline V gene are SQVTM and ANQGSEA. This CDR3 is built from 11 residues. Trimming took off 5 bases at V and 9 bases at J, with 11 bases between the two ends. CDR3 DNA sequence: TGCAGCGTTCGGCGGGGTGGTGAGCAGTTCTTC. It specifies CSVRRGGEQFF.

Ten or more counts support this clonotype. The chain carries TRBV20-1 and TRBJ2-2; 11 bases are a match to TRBD1. The CDR3 sequence is 13 residues long. V gave up 7 bases and J gave up 8 bases; unmatched junction bases: 6. The germline CDR1 and CDR2 sequences are DFQATT and SNEGSKA (reference sequence). CDR3 in amino acids: CSVLGQGAGELFF. The CDR3 DNA sequence: TGCAGTGTCCTCGGACAGGGGGCTGGGGAGCTGTTTTTT.

With regard to this clonotype: Possible read error: a much larger clone is one base away. The J gene is TRBJ1-2, the V gene TRBV7-2; no clear D gene. The CDR3 is made up of 14 amino acids. The germline gives CDR1 SGHTA, CDR2 FQGNSA. The CDR3 bases are TGTGCCGGCAGCTTCCGAACTCCGAACTATGGCTACACCTTC. Translating gives CAGSFRTPNYGYTF.

This clonotype was recorded a few times. The gene calls are TRBV6-5 and TRBJ2-1; maybe TRBD1 (6 bases). Trimming shortened V by 8 bases and J by 2 bases, and 10 bases separated the two germline ends. CDR3 length: 13 amino acids. The germline V gene encodes CDR1 MNHEY and CDR2 SVGAGI. As DNA, the CDR3 is TGTGCCAGCGGGGGCGCCCCCTACAATGAGCAGTTCTTC. Its translation: CASGGAPYNEQFF.

This clonotype appeared a few times. The rearrangement uses TRBV5-6 and TRBJ2-3, with D possibly being TRBD1 or TRBD2 (5 bases each). Germline assignment: CDR1 SGHDT and CDR2 YYEEEE. Trimming took off 5 bases at V and 6 bases at J, with 16 bases between the two ends. The CDR3 spans 14 residues. CDR3 DNA: TGTGCCAGCAGGAGGGGAAGATACGGGGATACGCAGTATTTT. This translates into CASRRGRYGDTQYF.